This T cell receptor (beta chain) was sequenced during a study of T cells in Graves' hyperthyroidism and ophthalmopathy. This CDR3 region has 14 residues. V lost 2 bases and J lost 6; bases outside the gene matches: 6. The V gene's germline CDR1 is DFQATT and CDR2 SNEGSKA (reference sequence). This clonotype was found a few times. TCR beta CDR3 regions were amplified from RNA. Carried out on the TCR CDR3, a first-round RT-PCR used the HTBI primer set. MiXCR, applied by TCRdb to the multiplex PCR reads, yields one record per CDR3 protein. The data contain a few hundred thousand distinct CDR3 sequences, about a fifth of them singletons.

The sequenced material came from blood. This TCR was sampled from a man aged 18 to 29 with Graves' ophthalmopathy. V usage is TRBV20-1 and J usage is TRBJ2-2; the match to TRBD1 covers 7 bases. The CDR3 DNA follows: TGCAGTGCTAGAAAGGCAGGGGGAGCCGGGGAGCTGTTTTTT. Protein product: CSARKAGGAGELFF.